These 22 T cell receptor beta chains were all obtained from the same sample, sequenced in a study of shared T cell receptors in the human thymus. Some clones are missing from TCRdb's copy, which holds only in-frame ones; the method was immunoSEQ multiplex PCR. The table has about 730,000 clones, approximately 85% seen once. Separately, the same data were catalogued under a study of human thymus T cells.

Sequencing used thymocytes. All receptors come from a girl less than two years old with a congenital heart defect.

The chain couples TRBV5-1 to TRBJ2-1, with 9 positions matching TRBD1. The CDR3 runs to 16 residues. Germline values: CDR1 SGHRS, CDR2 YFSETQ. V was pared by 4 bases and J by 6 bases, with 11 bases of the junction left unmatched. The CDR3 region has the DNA TGCGCCAGCAGCCCGGCCCGGGACAGGGATTGCAATGAGCAGTTCTTC. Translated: CASSPARDRDCNEQFF.

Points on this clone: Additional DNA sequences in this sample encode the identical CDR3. For the CDR3, the DNA is TGTGCCAGCAGTTTGGACAGCTCCTACGAGCAGTACTTC. Translation: CASSLDSSYEQYF. The chain is built from TRBV27 and TRBJ2-7; a weak D match, TRBD1 (6 bases). The CDR3 spans 13 residues. Trimming removed 3 bases from V and 0 bases from J, with 6 bases in between. Germline V gene data show CDR1 as MNHEY and CDR2 as SMNVEV (reference sequence).

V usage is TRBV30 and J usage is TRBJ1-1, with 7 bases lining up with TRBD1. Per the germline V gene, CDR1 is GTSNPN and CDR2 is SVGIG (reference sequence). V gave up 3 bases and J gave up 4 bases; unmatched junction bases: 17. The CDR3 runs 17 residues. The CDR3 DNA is TGTGCCTGGAGCAACTATCCGGGACAGCTAGGAGGCACTGAAGCTTTCTTT. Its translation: CAWSNYPGQLGGTEAFF.

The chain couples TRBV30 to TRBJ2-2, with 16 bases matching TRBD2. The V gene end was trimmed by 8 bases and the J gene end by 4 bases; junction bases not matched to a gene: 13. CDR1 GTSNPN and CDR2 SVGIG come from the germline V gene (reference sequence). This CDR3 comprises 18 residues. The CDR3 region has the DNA TGTGCCCGATCGGCGGGACTAGCGGGGGGGCGTGTCACCGGGGAGCTGTTTTTT. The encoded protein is CARSAGLAGGRVTGELFF.

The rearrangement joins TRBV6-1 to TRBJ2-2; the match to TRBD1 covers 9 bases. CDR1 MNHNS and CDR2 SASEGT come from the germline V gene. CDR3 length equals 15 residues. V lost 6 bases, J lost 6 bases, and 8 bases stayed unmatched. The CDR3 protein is CASRGTGREAGELFF. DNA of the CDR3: TGTGCCAGCAGGGGGACAGGGAGAGAGGCCGGGGAGCTGTTTTTT.

This CDR3 is CASSGGRAFEMNTEAFF. The DNA of the CDR3 is TGTGCCAGCAGCGGAGGCAGGGCCTTCGAGATGAACACTGAAGCTTTCTTT. The chain links TRBV9 to TRBJ1-1; D possibly corresponds to TRBD1 (5 bases). This CDR3 spans 17 amino acids. The ends were cut back, 3 bases at V and 0 bases at J, with 18 bases in the middle. Germline CDR1 and CDR2: SGDLS and YYNGEE.

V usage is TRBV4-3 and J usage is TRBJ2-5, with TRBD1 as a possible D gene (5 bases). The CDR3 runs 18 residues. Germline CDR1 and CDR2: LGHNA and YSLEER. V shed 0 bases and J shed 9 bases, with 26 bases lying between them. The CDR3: CASSQDLRGQGVGNPQYF. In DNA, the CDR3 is TGCGCCAGCAGCCAAGATCTAAGGGGCCAAGGGGTGGGTAATCCCCAGTACTTC.

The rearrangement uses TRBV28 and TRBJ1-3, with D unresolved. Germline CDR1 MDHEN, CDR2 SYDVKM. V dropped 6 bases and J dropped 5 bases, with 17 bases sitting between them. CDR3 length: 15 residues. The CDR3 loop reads CASRFPGGPRNTIYF. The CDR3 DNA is TGTGCCAGCAGATTCCCCGGCGGGCCCAGAAACACCATATATTTT.

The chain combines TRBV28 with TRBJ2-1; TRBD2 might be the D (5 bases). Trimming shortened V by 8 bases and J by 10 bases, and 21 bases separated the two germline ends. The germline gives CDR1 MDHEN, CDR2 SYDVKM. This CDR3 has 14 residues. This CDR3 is CASVPRQDLAEQFF. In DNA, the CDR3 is TGTGCCAGCGTCCCGCGCCAGGACTTAGCCGAGCAGTTCTTC.

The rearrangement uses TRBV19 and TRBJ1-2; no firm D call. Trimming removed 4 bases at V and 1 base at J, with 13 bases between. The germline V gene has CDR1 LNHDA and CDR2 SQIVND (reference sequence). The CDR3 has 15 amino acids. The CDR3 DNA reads TGTGCCAGTAGTACCAAAATACACAATAACTATGGCTACACCTTC. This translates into CASSTKIHNNYGYTF.

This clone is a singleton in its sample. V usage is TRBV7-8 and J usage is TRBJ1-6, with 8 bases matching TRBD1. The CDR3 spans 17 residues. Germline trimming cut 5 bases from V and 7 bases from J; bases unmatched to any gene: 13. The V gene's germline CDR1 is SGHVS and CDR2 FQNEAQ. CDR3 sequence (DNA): TGTGCCAGCAGCCCCCGGGCCAGGGGGCACAAAAATTCACCCCTCCACTTT. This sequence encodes CASSPRARGHKNSPLHF. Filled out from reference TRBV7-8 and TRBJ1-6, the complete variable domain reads GAGVSQSPRYKVAKRGQDVALRCDPISGHVSLFWYQQALGQGPEFLTYFQNEAQLDKSGLPSDRFFAERPEGSVSTLKIQRTQQEDSAVYLCASSPRARGHKNSPLHFGNGTRLTVT.

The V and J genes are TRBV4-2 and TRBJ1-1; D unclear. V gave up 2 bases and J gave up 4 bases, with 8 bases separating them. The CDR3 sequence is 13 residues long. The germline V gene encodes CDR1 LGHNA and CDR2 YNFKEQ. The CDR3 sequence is CASSQRAGTEAFF. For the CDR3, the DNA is TGTGCCAGCAGCCAACGGGCGGGCACTGAAGCTTTCTTT.

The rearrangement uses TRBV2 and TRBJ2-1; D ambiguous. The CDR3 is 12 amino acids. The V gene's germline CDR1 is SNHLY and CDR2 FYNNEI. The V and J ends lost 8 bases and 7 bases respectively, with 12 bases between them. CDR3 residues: CASLTRQNEQFF. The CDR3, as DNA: TGTGCCAGCTTAACTCGCCAAAATGAGCAGTTCTTC.

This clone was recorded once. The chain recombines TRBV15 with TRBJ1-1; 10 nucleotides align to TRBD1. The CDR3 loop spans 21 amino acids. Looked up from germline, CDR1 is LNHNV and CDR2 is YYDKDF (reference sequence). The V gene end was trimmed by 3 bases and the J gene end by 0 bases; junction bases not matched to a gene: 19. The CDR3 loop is CATSRFDRGRTRSPMNTEAFF. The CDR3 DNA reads TGTGCCACCAGCAGGTTTGACAGGGGGCGGACAAGGTCCCCCATGAACACTGAAGCTTTCTTT.

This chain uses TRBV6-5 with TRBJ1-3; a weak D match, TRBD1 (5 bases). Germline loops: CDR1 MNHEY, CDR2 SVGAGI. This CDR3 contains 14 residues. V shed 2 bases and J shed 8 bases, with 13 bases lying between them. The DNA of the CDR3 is TGTGCCAGCAGTTACCAACAGGCGGGGGACACCATATATTTT. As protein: CASSYQQAGDTIYF.

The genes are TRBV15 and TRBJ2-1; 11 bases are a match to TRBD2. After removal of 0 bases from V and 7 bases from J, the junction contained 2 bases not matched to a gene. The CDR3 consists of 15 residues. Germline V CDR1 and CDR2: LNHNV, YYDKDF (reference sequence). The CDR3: CATSRDTSGGNEQFF. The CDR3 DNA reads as TGTGCCACCAGCAGAGATACTAGCGGGGGAAATGAGCAGTTCTTC.

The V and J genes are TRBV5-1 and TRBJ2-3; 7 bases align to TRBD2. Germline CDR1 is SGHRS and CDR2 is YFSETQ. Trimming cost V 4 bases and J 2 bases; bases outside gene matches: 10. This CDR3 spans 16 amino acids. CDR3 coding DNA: TGCGCCAGCAGCCCGCTGTGGGGGGGAAACACAGATACGCAGTATTTT. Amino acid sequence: CASSPLWGGNTDTQYF.

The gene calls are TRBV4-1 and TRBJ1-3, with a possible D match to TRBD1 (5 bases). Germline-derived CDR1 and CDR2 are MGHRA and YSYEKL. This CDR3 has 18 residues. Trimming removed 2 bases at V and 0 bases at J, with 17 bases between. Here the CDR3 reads CASSQTRDLAYSGNTIYF. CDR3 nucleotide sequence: TGCGCCAGCAGCCAAACCCGGGACTTGGCTTACTCTGGAAACACCATATATTTT.

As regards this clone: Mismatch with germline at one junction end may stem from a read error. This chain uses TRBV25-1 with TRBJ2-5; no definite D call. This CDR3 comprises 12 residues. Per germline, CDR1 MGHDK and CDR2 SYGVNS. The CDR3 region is CASSPLQGTQYF. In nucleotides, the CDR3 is TGTGCCAGCAGTCCACTACAAGGGACCCAGTACTTC.

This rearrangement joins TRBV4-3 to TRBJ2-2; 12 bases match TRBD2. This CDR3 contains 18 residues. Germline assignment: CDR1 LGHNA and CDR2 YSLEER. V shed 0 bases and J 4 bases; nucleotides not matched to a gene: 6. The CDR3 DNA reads TGCGCCAGCAGCCAAGAATTAACTAGCGGGGGGATCACCGGGGAGCTGTTTTTT. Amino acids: CASSQELTSGGITGELFF.

Here the CDR3 reads CASSFDRGQNGYTF. The DNA for the CDR3 is TGTGCCAGCAGTTTCGACAGGGGGCAGAATGGCTACACCTTC. The J gene is TRBJ1-2, the V gene TRBV28; 10 nucleotides agree with TRBD1. The germline V gene encodes CDR1 MDHEN and CDR2 SYDVKM. The V and J ends lost 3 bases and 6 bases, in that order; junction bases with no gene match: 4. The CDR3 is 14 residues long.

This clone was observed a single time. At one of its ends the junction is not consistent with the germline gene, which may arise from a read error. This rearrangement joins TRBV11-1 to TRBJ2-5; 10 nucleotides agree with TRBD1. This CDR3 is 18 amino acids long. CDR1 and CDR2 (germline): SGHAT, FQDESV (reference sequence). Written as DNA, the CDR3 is TGTGCCAGCAGCTTAGTCCCCCTTGGACAGGGGGACCAAAAGACCCAGTACTTC. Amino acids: CASSLVPLGQGDQKTQYF.